This TCR beta chain was found in a study of cytomegalovirus exposure and HLA in healthy donors. V lost 4 bases and J lost 5; bases outside the gene matches: 5. Germline lookup yields CDR1 WNHNN and CDR2 SYGVQD (reference sequence). The CDR3 runs 14 residues. PCR amplification relied on 60 Vbeta primers (plus 13 Jbeta primers). The data were produced by immunoSEQ multiplex PCR, yet TCRdb's version contains in-frame clones alone and is incomplete. The sample gives about 170,000 clones, approximately 77% of which show up once; less than 2% is in the top ten. The rearrangement links TRBV10-1 to TRBJ2-5; 9 positions match TRBD2. Sequenced: PBMCs. The TCR originated in a male donor in good health and CMV-seronegative. The CDR3 sequence is CASSGLAGTETQYF. The CDR3 nucleotides read TGCGCCAGCAGTGGCCTAGCGGGGACGGAGACCCAGTACTTC.